What follows describes a single T cell receptor beta chain. Its cognate antigen is unknown. This sample is drawn from a study of cytomegalovirus exposure and HLA in healthy donors. Study-level information: Falling in the Caucasian-associated ancestry cluster were about 80% of approximately 410 genotyped donors. Study-level findings and limits: In a later analysis, HLA-associated TCR beta chains were more clonally expanded than equally common others. No immune exposure information besides CMV serostatus was available. Overall, approximately 150 TCR beta chains were annotated as cytomegalovirus-associated.

The study ran its PCR with 60 Vbeta and 13 Jbeta primers. Only in-frame clones appear in the TCRdb table, and some are missing; sequencing was by immunoSEQ multiplex PCR. The data hold 170,000 or so clones, with 78% observed a single time. Source material: PBMCs. This TCR was sampled from a woman between 50 and 59 years old in good health and CMV-seropositive.

The CDR3 DNA is TGCAGCGCTTTGACAGGGTCCTACGAAAAACTGTTTTTT. Its protein is CSALTGSYEKLFF. The chain recombines TRBV29-1 with TRBJ1-4; 7 bases agree with TRBD1. The CDR3 extends over 13 amino acids. Germline CDR1 SQVTM, CDR2 ANQGSEA. Trimming cost V 7 bases and J 8 bases; bases outside gene matches: 10.